Given below is one T cell receptor beta chain in context. Enrollment of patients from Seattle took place during active infection, with longitudinal follow-up. The sample belongs to a study of blood T cell repertoires in COVID-19. Background on the study: Nucleic acid was either cDNA or gDNA, and it came from T cells, B-cell-depleted T cells, or PBMCs.

Per the original methods: Reference gene primers were amplified, and this amplification served to estimate nucleated cell counts. Produced via immunoSEQ multiplex PCR; TCRdb's table is partial and in-frame only. That table supplies the V and J calls and clone size; D and trimming were determined from the DNA. The sample has around 28,000 clones, 80% to 90% seen once. V shed 4 bases, J shed 0 bases, and the junction held 5 bases outside the gene matches. The CDR3 sequence is 19 residues long. The chain uses TRBV23-1 and TRBJ2-6, with 14 bases aligning to TRBD2. TRBV23-1 is noted as an ORF with a role that remains uncertain. The sequencing input was peripheral blood. This sequence was found in a woman of 80 years or more with COVID-19, enrolled during active disease. CDR3 sequence (DNA): TGCGCCAGCAGTCCGGGACTAGCGGGGGTCAGCTCTGGGGCCAACGTCCTGACTTTC. Translating it yields CASSPGLAGVSSGANVLTF.